Shown below are 18 T cell receptor beta chains from a single sample sequenced in a study of response to subunit inactivated influenza vaccine. One entry per CDR3 protein, called by TCRdb with MiXCR from the RT-PCR reads. The sample has roughly 790,000 distinct CDR3 sequences; 21% are singletons. The specimen comprised PBMCs from blood, sampled 4 to 6 days after vaccination. The receptors here all came from a man between 45 and 60 years old who received an inactivated influenza vaccine.

This clonotype was seen a handful of times. J is TRBJ2-1 and V is TRBV4-2, with 7 bases aligning to TRBD2. CDR3 length: 17 residues. The J segment lost 5 bases and the V segment lost 3 bases, leaving 13 bases of the junction unmatched. In germline, CDR1 is LGHNA, CDR2 YNFKEQ. CDR3 region: CASSQEGPSGGNNEQFF. The DNA of the CDR3 is TGTGCCAGCAGCCAGGAGGGTCCTAGCGGAGGGAACAATGAGCAGTTCTTC.

This clonotype has more than one count but fewer than ten. This chain joins TRBV6-5 and TRBJ2-6, with D possibly called TRBD1 or TRBD2 (5 bases each). The V and J ends lost 0 bases and 0 bases respectively, with 15 bases between them. The CDR3 extends over 19 amino acids. The germline gives CDR1 MNHEY, CDR2 SVGAGI. The DNA of the CDR3 is TGTGCCAGCAGTTACTCCCCCGGGACCGGCCCCTCTGGGGCCAACGTCCTGACTTTC. This sequence encodes CASSYSPGTGPSGANVLTF.

J is TRBJ2-3 and V is TRBV29-1; possibly TRBD2 for D (5 bases). Germline loops: CDR1 SQVTM, CDR2 ANQGSEA. V shed 6 bases and J shed 3 bases, with 16 bases lying between them. The length of the CDR3 is 14 residues. CDR3 sequence (DNA): TGCAGCGTGAATGGACTGTCTGGAACAGATACGCAGTATTTT. The encoded protein is CSVNGLSGTDTQYF.

This clonotype has ten or more counts. The CDR3 region has the DNA TGTGCCAGCAGTGAACTTCGGACAGGGGCAGAGACCCAGTACTTC. This encodes CASSELRTGAETQYF. This chain connects TRBV6-1 to TRBJ2-5, with 9 bases aligning to TRBD1. This CDR3 region has 15 residues. Trimming took 2 bases from V and 4 from J; bases not matched to a gene: 5. Germline assignment: CDR1 MNHNS and CDR2 SASEGT.

This clonotype has just a few counts. V gene TRBV2 combines with J gene TRBJ2-1; 11 bases are shared with TRBD1. Germline V lookup: CDR1 SNHLY, CDR2 FYNNEI. The CDR3 is 16 residues long. Trimming removed 4 bases from V and 9 bases from J; junction bases left unmatched: 11. As DNA, the CDR3 is TGTGCCAGCAGTGGTAGTAGGACAGGGGGCGGAGGTGAGCAGTTCTTC. Its translation is CASSGSRTGGGGEQFF.

The chain recombines TRBV4-2 with TRBJ2-5, with TRBD2 identical over 9 bases. Germline CDR1 LGHNA, CDR2 YNFKEQ. This CDR3 spans 15 amino acids. Trimming cost V 2 bases and J 2 bases; bases outside gene matches: 3. CDR3 protein: CASSQTSGQQETQYF. CDR3 coding DNA: TGTGCCAGCAGCCAAACTAGCGGGCAGCAAGAGACCCAGTACTTC.

This chain's CDR3 is CSARAGGPEQYF. Here the CDR3 DNA reads TGCAGTGCTAGAGCGGGAGGCCCCGAGCAGTACTTC. The chain uses TRBV20-1 and TRBJ2-7; 7 nucleotides align to TRBD2. Germline V gene sequence: CDR1 DFQATT, CDR2 SNEGSKA (reference sequence). V shed 1 base, J shed 6 bases, and the junction held 3 bases outside the gene matches. The CDR3 runs 12 residues.

Concerning this clonotype: At one boundary the junction diverges from the germline segment, which might be a read error. The V gene is TRBV20-1, the J gene TRBJ1-1; D not certain. Germline V gives CDR1 DFQATT, CDR2 SNEGSKA (reference sequence). The CDR3 covers 14 residues. CDR3 sequence reads: CSARVGNMNTEAFF. The CDR3 DNA follows: TGCAGTGCCAGAGTTGGGAACATGAACACTGAAGCTTTCTTT.

The rearrangement uses TRBV15 and TRBJ2-7; 10 nucleotides line up with TRBD1. After removal of 5 bases from V and 4 bases from J, the junction contained 5 bases not matched to a gene. Germline CDR1 and CDR2: LNHNV and YYDKDF (reference sequence). The CDR3 spans 14 residues. CDR3 sequence reads: CATSLDRGRYEQYF. CDR3 DNA sequence: TGTGCCACCAGCCTCGACAGGGGGCGGTACGAGCAGTACTTC.

The chain combines TRBV6-5 with TRBJ1-2; TRBD1 might be the D (6 bases). The CDR3 has 15 amino acids. Germline CDR1 reads MNHEY; CDR2 reads SVGAGI. Trimming took off 2 bases at V and 6 bases at J, with 16 bases between the two ends. The CDR3 DNA is TGTGCCAGCAGTTACAGCGGAAGGGGGGGCGATGGCTACACCTTC. Its translation is CASSYSGRGGDGYTF.

This clonotype was found a few times. This chain uses TRBV20-1 with TRBJ2-7; 8 bases fit TRBD2. CDR1 and CDR2 from the germline V gene are DFQATT and SNEGSKA (reference sequence). This CDR3 region has 14 residues. J gave up 6 bases and V 2 bases, and 9 bases lay outside the gene matches. CDR3: CSARSHAGGFEQYF. CDR3 in DNA: TGCAGTGCTAGATCCCACGCGGGAGGTTTCGAGCAGTACTTC.

This clonotype was recorded a few times. The chain combines TRBV30 with TRBJ2-1; D is perhaps TRBD2 (5 bases). This CDR3 has 13 residues. The germline V gene encodes CDR1 GTSNPN and CDR2 SVGIG (reference sequence). V gave up 3 bases and J gave up 7 bases, with 13 bases separating them. The CDR3 DNA follows: TGTGCCTGGAGCCCCGCGGGCTGGAATGAGCAGTTCTTC. Protein product: CAWSPAGWNEQFF.

This clonotype occurred many times. This chain connects TRBV4-3 to TRBJ2-1, with D tentatively TRBD1 (7 bases). From germline, CDR1 is LGHNA and CDR2 YSLEER. Trimming pared 0 bases from V and 5 bases from J, leaving 17 bases between. The CDR3 runs to 17 residues. The CDR3 reads CASSQEVGQGGNNEQFF. The CDR3 DNA follows: TGCGCCAGCAGCCAAGAGGTTGGCCAGGGGGGAAACAATGAGCAGTTCTTC.

This clonotype has more than one count but fewer than ten. The chain links TRBV11-2 to TRBJ2-7; D remains unclear. This CDR3 has 13 residues. Germline loops: CDR1 SGHAT, CDR2 FQNNGV. V lost 2 bases and J lost 5, with 10 bases in between. CDR3 protein: CASSLQVEHEQYF. CDR3 in DNA: TGTGCCAGCAGCTTACAGGTCGAGCACGAGCAGTACTTC.

The chain combines TRBV6-5 with TRBJ2-7; D is unclear. The CDR3 consists of 14 residues. V dropped 6 bases and J dropped 0 bases, with 12 bases sitting between them. Germline V gene lookup returns CDR1 MNHEY and CDR2 SVGAGI. The CDR3: CASRYRWGSYEQYF. CDR3 DNA sequence: TGTGCCAGCAGGTATAGATGGGGCTCCTACGAGCAGTACTTC.

V and J are TRBV12-3 or TRBV12-4 and TRBJ1-2; TRBD1 matches at 7 bases. This CDR3 has 15 residues. V shed 5 bases, J shed 0 bases, and the junction held 6 bases outside the gene matches. The CDR3 reads CASSGDSTSNYGYTF. The CDR3 region has the DNA TGTGCCAGCAGTGGGGACAGCACGTCTAACTATGGCTACACCTTC.

This clonotype was counted a few times. The rearrangement links TRBV5-1 to TRBJ1-1, with 8 bases fitting TRBD1. CDR1 is SGHRS, CDR2 YFSETQ, per germline. V shed 0 bases and J 8 bases; nucleotides not matched to a gene: 6. The CDR3 contains 14 residues. The CDR3 here is CASSLAERTGEAFF. CDR3 sequence (DNA): TGCGCCAGCAGCTTGGCTGAGAGGACAGGGGAAGCTTTCTTT.

At least ten counts were recorded for this clonotype. V gene TRBV28 combines with J gene TRBJ2-5; 16 bases are a match to TRBD2. Germline assignment: CDR1 MDHEN and CDR2 SYDVKM. This CDR3 comprises 19 residues. V shed 5 bases and J 4 bases; nucleotides not matched to a gene: 13. The CDR3 nucleotides are TGTGCCAGCAGTGCGGTCGGGACTAGCGGGGGGGCATTTAGAGAGACCCAGTACTTC. Its translation: CASSAVGTSGGAFRETQYF.